The entry that follows covers one TCR beta chain sequence. What it binds is unknown. This may be a read error: a much more frequent sequence differs by one nucleotide. These data originate in a study of CD8+CD57+ T cells in acquired aplastic anemia. Across the whole study: Reads per healthy sample averaged approximately 10 million (CD4+) and fewer than 13 million (CD8+). Findings and limits, study-wide: Patients and controls were not found to differ significantly in CD8+ Simpson's diversity.

It was genomic DNA that served as the template for profiling TCR beta VDJ and CDR3. TCRdb re-called the reads through MiXCR, storing one row per CDR3 protein. The sample records about 130,000 distinct CDR3 sequences, roughly 40% being singletons. Trimming took 0 bases from V and 4 from J; bases not matched to a gene: 10. CDR3 length equals 17 residues. Germline values: CDR1 LGHNT, CDR2 FRNRAP. This receptor was obtained from a human donor in good health, serving as a control. J is TRBJ2-3 and V is TRBV12-5; 7 bases fit TRBD2. Sample: sorted CD4+, CD8+, or CD8+CD57+ T cells (not recorded which) from PBMCs. CDR3 amino acids: CASGLVPDGRTADTQYF. The CDR3, as DNA: TGTGCTAGTGGTTTGGTACCTGACGGGAGGACCGCAGATACGCAGTATTTT.